Following are 27 T cell receptor beta chains from one sample sequenced in a study of resident and recirculating memory T cells in vitiligo. The method was immunoSEQ multiplex PCR; TCRdb's version includes in-frame clones alone and lacks a portion of them. The profile covers 75,000 to 85,000 clones, with about 90% appearing a single time and approximately 5.4% taken by the ten largest. The specimen sequenced was blood. Every receptor here comes from a male donor with vitiligo.

This sequence joins TRBV18 and TRBJ1-1; possible D gene TRBD1, 5 bases. The germline V and J ends were trimmed by 6 bases and 4 bases, with 18 bases remaining between them. The CDR3 is 15 residues long. The V gene's germline CDR1 is KGHSH and CDR2 LQKENI. CDR3 sequence: CASSPGVGGGTEAFF. The CDR3 DNA reads TGTGCCAGCTCGCCGGGGGTGGGAGGCGGCACTGAAGCTTTCTTT.

The chain combines TRBV5-4 with TRBJ2-5; 7 bases map to TRBD2. The germline gives CDR1 SGHNT, CDR2 YYREEE (reference sequence). The CDR3 contains 16 residues. V shed 3 bases, J shed 3 bases, and the junction held 11 bases outside the gene matches. The CDR3, as DNA: TGTGCCAGCAGCTGGGGGGGAGGGCCAAGCGAAGAGACCCAGTACTTC. Protein product: CASSWGGGPSEETQYF.

J is TRBJ2-7 and V is TRBV7-9; 13 bases line up with TRBD2. V gave up 5 bases and J gave up 4 bases; unmatched junction bases: 8. The CDR3 contains 16 residues. Germline CDR1 reads SEHNR; CDR2 reads FQNEAQ (reference sequence). Written as DNA, the CDR3 is TGTGCCAGCAGCCCCCGGACTAGCGGGAGAGGGTACGAGCAGTACTTC. It yields the protein CASSPRTSGRGYEQYF.

The V call is TRBV28, the J call TRBJ2-5; no clear D gene. Germline assignment: CDR1 MDHEN and CDR2 SYDVKM. This CDR3 contains 13 residues. Trimming left V 3 bases short and J 3 bases short, with 8 bases between. The CDR3 region is CASSFWRKETQYF. DNA of the CDR3: TGTGCCAGCAGTTTTTGGCGGAAAGAGACCCAGTACTTC.

This CDR3 is CASSRVGFGDNEQFF. CDR3 coding DNA: TGTGCCAGCAGTAGGGTGGGGTTCGGGGACAATGAGCAGTTCTTC. The chain couples TRBV27 to TRBJ2-1, with a weak D call TRBD2 (5 bases). The CDR3 sequence is 15 residues long. Trimming pared 5 bases from V and 5 bases from J, leaving 16 bases between. Per germline, CDR1 MNHEY and CDR2 SMNVEV (reference sequence).

As to this clone: Other DNA sequences in this sample translate to the same CDR3. This chain connects TRBV5-1 to TRBJ2-3; no clear D gene. The CDR3 has 13 amino acids. Trimming took 0 bases from V and 1 from J, leaving 3 bases between them. Germline-derived CDR1 and CDR2 are SGHRS and YFSETQ. CDR3 loop: CASSLAGTDTQYF. For the CDR3, the DNA is TGCGCCAGCAGCTTGGCGGGCACAGATACGCAGTATTTT.

The chain combines TRBV7-3 with TRBJ2-2; D might be TRBD1 (5 bases). The V gene lost 5 bases and the J gene lost 5 bases, with 18 bases spanning the gap. In germline, CDR1 is SGHTA, CDR2 FQGTGA. The CDR3 sequence is 16 residues long. The CDR3 DNA reads TGTGCCAGCAGCGACCGGGCAGGGATGATTACCGGGGAGCTGTTTTTT. Translated: CASSDRAGMITGELFF. The variable domain in full, completed from reference TRBV7-3 and TRBJ2-2, reads GAGVSQTPSNKVTEKGKYVELRCDPISGHTALYWYRQSLGQGPEFLIYFQGTGAADDSGLPNDRFFAVRPEGSVSTLKIQRTERGDSAVYLCASSDRAGMITGELFFGEGSRLTVL.

The chain recombines TRBV5-4 with TRBJ1-2; D gene uncertain. From germline, CDR1 is SGHNT and CDR2 YYREEE (reference sequence). CDR3 size: 15 residues. The V end was cut by 0 bases, the J end by 4 bases, with 13 bases between. CDR3 sequence (DNA): TGTGCCAGCAGCTTGGGGGTGGAGGACCCCTATGGCTACACCTTC. It specifies CASSLGVEDPYGYTF.

This clone showed up just once. The gene calls are TRBV2 and TRBJ2-1; 7 nucleotides agree with TRBD2. Germline CDR1 reads SNHLY; CDR2 reads FYNNEI. The J segment lost 7 bases and the V segment lost 3 bases, leaving 9 bases of the junction unmatched. This CDR3 comprises 15 residues. CDR3 amino acids: CASSDSWGGGNEQFF. The DNA of the CDR3 is TGTGCCAGCAGTGATAGTTGGGGGGGTGGGAATGAGCAGTTCTTC. Combining the CDR3 with reference TRBV2 and TRBJ2-1 gives the whole variable domain EPEVTQTPSHQVTQMGQEVILRCVPISNHLYFYWYRQILGQKVEFLVSFYNNEISEKSEIFDDQFSVERPDGSNFTLKIRSTKLEDSAMYFCASSDSWGGGNEQFFGPGTRLTVL.

The chain uses TRBV21-1 and TRBJ2-7; TRBD1, the table's D call, lacks a check against the DNA. TRBV21-1 is a recognized pseudogene. This CDR3 is 16 amino acids long. CDR3 DNA: TGTGCCAGCAGCAAACATTTGGGACAGGGGGCCAACGAGCAGTACTTC. Residues: CASSKHLGQGANEQYF.

CDR3 region: CATTLAGFTDTQYF. CDR3 nucleotides: TGTGCCACAACCCTAGCGGGGTTCACAGATACGCAGTATTTT. The chain joins TRBV2 to TRBJ2-3; 9 bases align to TRBD2. The germline CDR1 and CDR2 sequences are SNHLY and FYNNEI. V trimming: 10 bases; J trimming: 2 bases; junction bases outside the gene matches: 7. The CDR3 runs 14 residues.

This chain connects TRBV25-1 to TRBJ1-3, with a tentative D call TRBD1 (5 bases). CDR3 size: 17 residues. Trimming took off 8 bases at V and 0 bases at J, with 20 bases between the two ends. Germline CDR1 and CDR2: MGHDK and SYGVNS. CDR3 DNA: TGTGCCAGCTCGAGCAGGGCGGGGTGGCTCTCTGGAAACACCATATATTTT. It codes for CASSSRAGWLSGNTIYF.

The rearrangement uses TRBV4-2 and TRBJ2-5; tentatively, D is TRBD1 (6 bases). The V gene's germline CDR1 is LGHNA and CDR2 YNFKEQ. Trimming removed 1 base at V and 5 bases at J, with 14 bases between. The CDR3 runs to 15 residues. The chain's CDR3 is CASSQVWGPGETQYF. The CDR3 nucleotides read TGTGCCAGCAGCCAAGTTTGGGGGCCAGGGGAGACCCAGTACTTC.

The chain recombines TRBV6-5 with TRBJ2-7; 7 nucleotides line up with TRBD2. The V and J ends lost 2 bases and 0 bases, in that order; junction bases with no gene match: 4. CDR1 is MNHEY, CDR2 SVGAGI, per germline. The length of the CDR3 is 15 residues. The DNA of the CDR3 is TGTGCCAGCAGTTACGGACTAGGGAGCTCCTACGAGCAGTACTTC. As protein: CASSYGLGSSYEQYF.

The V gene is TRBV28, the J gene TRBJ2-5; D is perhaps TRBD2 (5 bases). Trimming stripped 3 bases from V and 10 bases from J, with 9 bases between. Germline assignment: CDR1 MDHEN and CDR2 SYDVKM. The CDR3 runs to 11 residues. CDR3 in DNA: TGTGCCAGCAGTTTTGTCGGGGACCAGTACTTC. Its translation: CASSFVGDQYF.

This clone was counted a single time. V usage is TRBV5-1 and J usage is TRBJ2-1, with 12 bases aligning to TRBD1. Germline values: CDR1 SGHRS, CDR2 YFSETQ. V shed 3 bases, J shed 2 bases, and the junction held 3 bases outside the gene matches. CDR3 length: 16 residues. CDR3 sequence: CASSWGTGGPYNEQFF. The DNA for the CDR3 is TGCGCCAGCAGCTGGGGGACAGGGGGCCCCTACAATGAGCAGTTCTTC.

The V call is TRBV9, the J call TRBJ2-7; the match to TRBD1 covers 7 bases. The CDR3 is 15 amino acids. The J segment lost 5 bases and the V segment lost 4 bases, leaving 12 bases of the junction unmatched. Germline loops: CDR1 SGDLS, CDR2 YYNGEE. The DNA for the CDR3 is TGTGCCAGCAGCCCGCAGGGGGATTTTTTCAACGAGCAGTACTTC. Translating it yields CASSPQGDFFNEQYF.

This clone was found once. The chain recombines TRBV10-2 with TRBJ2-7; 9 positions match TRBD2. CDR1 is WSHSY, CDR2 SAAADI, per germline. The junction had 13 bases not matched to a gene; V was cut back by 6 bases and J by 4 bases. The CDR3 covers 16 residues. CDR3 sequence (DNA): TGCGCCAGCAGCTTTCAGTCTAGCGGGGTCCTTTACGAGCAGTACTTC. This translates into CASSFQSSGVLYEQYF.

The chain has TRBV18 and TRBJ2-2, with 9 bases lining up with TRBD2. This CDR3 has 17 residues. The V and J ends lost 2 bases and 2 bases, in that order; junction bases with no gene match: 6. Germline V gives CDR1 KGHSH, CDR2 LQKENI. CDR3 region: CASSPAASGTNTGELFF. CDR3 in DNA: TGTGCCAGCTCACCAGCGGCTAGCGGGACTAACACCGGGGAGCTGTTTTTT.

CDR3: CASSYYGENTEAFF. In DNA, the CDR3 is TGTGCCAGCAGTTACTACGGGGAGAACACTGAAGCTTTCTTT. V gene TRBV6-5 combines with J gene TRBJ1-1; D is ambiguous. V was cut by 1 base and J by 1 base, with 7 bases left in between. Germline CDR1 and CDR2: MNHEY and SVGAGI. The CDR3 covers 14 residues.

The chain employs TRBV2 and TRBJ2-3; 7 nucleotides align to TRBD1. After removal of 9 bases from V and 6 bases from J, the junction contained 6 bases not matched to a gene. Germline lookup yields CDR1 SNHLY and CDR2 FYNNEI. The CDR3 contains 12 residues. CDR3 DNA: TGTGCCAGTTCCCAGGGACAGGATACGCAGTATTTT. Amino acids: CASSQGQDTQYF.

The table lists this clone with a few counts. The chain has TRBV18 and TRBJ2-5; a weak D match, TRBD2 (7 bases). Trimming took 3 bases from V and 5 from J, leaving 10 bases between them. The CDR3 runs to 13 residues. Germline CDR1 KGHSH, CDR2 LQKENI. CDR3 sequence reads: CASSPPGGETQYF. CDR3 sequence (DNA): TGTGCCAGCTCACCCCCGGGGGGCGAGACCCAGTACTTC.

CDR3 bases: TGTGCCAGCTTTGAACATCAACAGACAGATACGCAGTATTTT. It specifies CASFEHQQTDTQYF. V usage is TRBV6-4 and J usage is TRBJ2-3; D is unresolved. Germline CDR1 and CDR2: MRHNA and SNTAGT. V lost 8 bases to trimming and J lost 3 bases, with 15 bases between them. CDR3 length: 14 residues.

This clone was picked up one time. The CDR3 region is CASRWPPSEQYF. CDR3 DNA: TGCGCCAGCAGATGGCCCCCCTCCGAGCAGTACTTC. The V and J genes are TRBV5-1 and TRBJ2-7; no clear D. Germline values: CDR1 SGHRS, CDR2 YFSETQ. CDR3 length equals 12 residues. V lost 5 bases and J lost 6, with 12 bases in between.

The chain couples TRBV7-2 to TRBJ2-7, with D perhaps matching TRBD2 (6 bases). Trimming removed 5 bases at V and 4 bases at J, with 15 bases between. Germline lookup yields CDR1 SGHTA and CDR2 FQGNSA. The CDR3 totals 14 residues. CDR3 DNA sequence: TGTGCCAGCAGCGCCGATCGGGGGAGGTACGAGCAGTACTTC. This codes for CASSADRGRYEQYF.

A note on this clone: In the same sample, other DNA sequences code for this CDR3. V usage is TRBV5-1 and J usage is TRBJ2-5; 8 bases line up with TRBD1. CDR1 is SGHRS, CDR2 YFSETQ, per germline. V was pared by 1 base and J by 2 bases, with 4 bases of the junction left unmatched. The CDR3 covers 15 residues. The CDR3 region is CASSLSGQGQETQYF. The CDR3 nucleotides read TGCGCCAGCAGCTTGAGCGGACAGGGTCAAGAGACCCAGTACTTC.

The rearrangement joins TRBV5-5 to TRBJ2-3; 15 nucleotides line up with TRBD2. Per germline, CDR1 SGHKS and CDR2 YYEKEE (reference sequence). The CDR3 has 19 amino acids. J lost 1 base, V lost 4 bases, and 10 bases had no gene match. CDR3 loop: CASSGRGTSGRRGTDTQYF. The CDR3, as DNA: TGTGCCAGCAGCGGGAGGGGGACTAGCGGGAGGAGGGGCACAGATACGCAGTATTTT.